Listed below are T cell receptor beta chains from one sample, sequenced in a study of blood T cell repertoires in COVID-19. Sequencing used immunoSEQ multiplex PCR; TCRdb keeps in-frame clones, though not all of them. Among 150,000 to 250,000 clones listed, 90% to 95% were seen once. The specimen sequenced was peripheral blood. The receptors were sampled from a man aged 25 to 40 with COVID-19, enrolled during active disease. The CDR3 runs from the conserved cysteine through the conserved F or W. D genes are given only for firm matches. Rows give clone size only sometimes, using once, few, many, or a class for an expanded clone.

v_gene,j_gene,d_gene,abundance,CDR3nt,CDR3aa
TRBV4-2,TRBJ2-7,TRBD2,NA,TGTGCCAGCAGCCAAGTTGCAAGCGGGGGGGGGACGCCCTACGAGCAGTACTTC,CASSQVASGGGTPYEQYF
TRBV7-9,TRBJ1-1,NA,NA,TGTGCCAGCCAAAAACAGGGTGACACTGAAGCTTTCTTT,CASQKQGDTEAFF
TRBV19,TRBJ1-5,TRBD1,once,TGTGCCAGTACTACAGGGGGTAAGAATCAGCCCCAGCATTTT,CASTTGGKNQPQHF
TRBV11-2,TRBJ2-1,NA,NA,TGTGCCAGCAGCTTAGATGTGGCAGACAATGAGCAGTTCTTC,CASSLDVADNEQFF
TRBV2,TRBJ2-2,TRBD1,NA,TGTGCCAGCAGTGGAGGACAGGGGGGCACCGGGGAGCTGTTTTTT,CASSGGQGGTGELFF
TRBV5-6,TRBJ1-2,NA,NA,TGTGCCAGCAGCTCTAAACAGGGTAACTATGGCTACACCTTC,CASSSKQGNYGYTF
TRBV10-2,TRBJ1-1,NA,NA,TGCGCCAGCAGTGAAAACAGCAACACTGAAGCTTTCTTT,CASSENSNTEAFF
TRBV18,TRBJ1-1,NA,NA,TGTGCCAGCGCTCCGACAGCGAACACTGAAGCTTTCTTT,CASAPTANTEAFF
TRBV18,TRBJ1-5,NA,NA,TGTGCCAGCTCACCGGACAGTAGCAATCAGCCCCAGCATTTT,CASSPDSSNQPQHF
TRBV27,TRBJ1-5,NA,NA,TGTGCCAGCAGCTTACAGGTTAATCAGCCCCAGCATTTT,CASSLQVNQPQHF
TRBV27,TRBJ1-4,NA,NA,TGTGCCAGCAGTTTTCGAGCATCTAATGAAAAACTGTTTTTT,CASSFRASNEKLFF
TRBV18,TRBJ2-3,TRBD2,NA,TGTGCCAGCTCACCGTCGGCTAGCGGGGGGGCTACAGATACGCAGTATTTT,CASSPSASGGATDTQYF
TRBV9,TRBJ1-1,NA,NA,TGTGCCAGCAGCGGGGACGGGAGGGACACTGAAGCTTTCTTT,CASSGDGRDTEAFF
TRBV2,TRBJ1-1,NA,NA,TGTGCCAGCAGTGACAGCGTGGGCACTGAAGCTTTCTTT,CASSDSVGTEAFF
TRBV3-1/TRBV3-2,TRBJ1-6,NA,few,TGTGCCAGCAGCAACCAGGAGGACTTCGATTCACCCCTCCACTTT,CASSNQEDFDSPLHF
TRBV11-2,TRBJ2-5,NA,NA,TGTGCCAGCAGCTTTTTGCCTATCCAAGAGACCCAGTACTTC,CASSFLPIQETQYF
TRBV30,TRBJ1-1,TRBD1,NA,TGTGCCTGGAGTGTAACAGGGGCCAACACTGAAGCTTTCTTT,CAWSVTGANTEAFF
TRBV6-5,TRBJ2-7,TRBD2,NA,TGTGCCAGCAGGGGGACTAGCGAGTTATACGAGCAGTACTTC,CASRGTSELYEQYF
TRBV14,TRBJ2-1,TRBD2,NA,TGTGCCAGCAGCCAAGGGTGGCGGGGGGAGGACAATGAGCAGTTCTTC,CASSQGWRGEDNEQFF
TRBV13,TRBJ1-1,TRBD1,NA,TGTGCCAGCAGCCCCGGGACAGGGACAGGGAACACTGAAGCTTTCTTT,CASSPGTGTGNTEAFF
TRBV7-2,TRBJ2-7,TRBD1,NA,TGTGCCAGCAGCTTAGACTCCGGACAGGGGGCGCCTGGAGGCTACGAGCAGTACTTC,CASSLDSGQGAPGGYEQYF
TRBV6-4,TRBJ1-4,NA,NA,TGTGCCAGCAGTAGGGTTTGGACGCAGGCGGGCCCAGTTCCTAATGAAAAACTGTTTTTT,CASSRVWTQAGPVPNEKLFF
TRBV21-1,TRBJ2-6,NA,NA,TGTGCCAGCAGCAAACACAGGGGAGCTGGGGCCAACGTCCTGACTTTC,CASSKHRGAGANVLTF
TRBV9,TRBJ1-1,NA,once,TGTGCCAGCAGCCCCCGGACAGCCAACACTGAAGCTTTCTTT,CASSPRTANTEAFF
TRBV9,TRBJ1-1,NA,NA,TGTGCCAGCAGCGTAGTATTGAACACTGAAGCTTTCTTT,CASSVVLNTEAFF
TRBV12-3/TRBV12-4,TRBJ1-2,NA,NA,TGTGCCAGCAGTTTATGGGCCTATGGCTACACCTTC,CASSLWAYGYTF
TRBV6-5,TRBJ2-2,NA,NA,TGTGCCAGCAGTTACGATTGGCAGGGCAAAACCGGGGAGCTGTTTTTT,CASSYDWQGKTGELFF
TRBV5-5,TRBJ2-7,TRBD2,NA,TGTGCCAGCAGCCTGGGGGGGGATGCCGAGCAGTACTTC,CASSLGGDAEQYF
TRBV4-1,TRBJ1-1,NA,NA,TGCGCCAGCAGCCAAGAAAGGAGACAGGTTCACACTGAAGCTTTCTTT,CASSQERRQVHTEAFF
TRBV5-1,TRBJ2-1,NA,NA,TGCGCCAGCAGCCCCCTTGACAGGGAGGAATACAATGAGCAGTTCTTC,CASSPLDREEYNEQFF
TRBV27,TRBJ2-1,NA,NA,TGTGCCAGCAGTTTAAGGGTTCGGACACCCCTCATGAAACCGGGTACTAACAATGAGCAGTTCTTC,CASSLRVRTPLMKPGTNNEQFF
TRBV3-1/TRBV3-2,TRBJ2-3,TRBD2,NA,TGTGCCAGCAGCCATAGGTCTAGCGGGTACACAGATACGCAGTATTTT,CASSHRSSGYTDTQYF
TRBV5-1,TRBJ2-7,NA,NA,TGCGCCAGCAGCTTTACAGGGCGAGATCCCTACGAGCAGTACTTC,CASSFTGRDPYEQYF
TRBV20-1,TRBJ1-2,NA,NA,TGCAGTGCTAGTAACAGCTTGGCTAACTATGGCTACACCTTC,CSASNSLANYGYTF
TRBV29-1,TRBJ1-1,TRBD1,NA,TGCAGCGTTAACCGGGACAGGGACACTGAAGCTTTCTTT,CSVNRDRDTEAFF
TRBV13,TRBJ1-1,NA,NA,TGTGCCAGCAGCCATAACACTGAAGCTTTCTTT,CASSHNTEAFF
TRBV7-3,TRBJ2-5,TRBD1,NA,TGTGCCAGCAGTCCGGACAGGGCCGTACTACAAGAGACCCAGTACTTC,CASSPDRAVLQETQYF
TRBV12-3/TRBV12-4,TRBJ1-1,NA,NA,TGTGCCACCCATGACAGGTATGAAGCTTTCTTT,CATHDRYEAFF
TRBV18,TRBJ2-3,TRBD2,once,TGTGCCAGCTCACCATCGGCGGGGGGGCCCGCAGATACGCAGTATTTT,CASSPSAGGPADTQYF
TRBV13,TRBJ2-3,NA,NA,TGTGCCAGCAGCTTAAAGTCCGTCGCGGATCACACAGATACGCAGTATTTT,CASSLKSVADHTDTQYF
TRBV5-1,TRBJ2-5,TRBD2,NA,TGCGCCAGCAGCACCGGGACTAGCGGGGTAGATACCCAGTACTTC,CASSTGTSGVDTQYF
TRBV29-1,TRBJ1-5,NA,NA,TGCAGCCCCAGCAGGGGCGACCTTTATAGCAATCAGCCCCAGCATTTT,CSPSRGDLYSNQPQHF
TRBV14,TRBJ1-4,TRBD1,NA,TGTGCCAGCAGCCGATCCTCCGACAGGGCCACGAGGCAAAAACTGTTTTTT,CASSRSSDRATRQKLFF
TRBV4-1,TRBJ1-5,TRBD1,NA,TGCGCCAGCAGCCACCCCGACAGGGACCATCAGCCCCAGCATTTT,CASSHPDRDHQPQHF
TRBV19,TRBJ1-6,NA,NA,TGTGCCAGTACCCTCAGCTCCTATAATTCACCCCTCCACTTT,CASTLSSYNSPLHF
TRBV2,TRBJ2-3,TRBD2,once,TGTGCCAGCAGTCCTCGGGAAGCGGGGCTCCTCTTGACGCAGTATTTT,CASSPREAGLLLTQYF
TRBV15,TRBJ1-2,NA,NA,TGTGCCACCAGCACGCGTAGGGAGGGGGGCTACACCTTC,CATSTRREGGYTF
TRBV10-2,TRBJ2-5,NA,NA,TGCGCCAGCGCCATTACGGGAAGCCAAGAGACCCAGTACTTC,CASAITGSQETQYF